Included here is one TCR beta chain sequence, with context. The antigen is unknown. Method: immunoSEQ multiplex PCR; TCRdb's copy keeps in-frame clones and lacks some. The sample lists nearly 45,000 clones, over 60% occurring once. Subsequent to ten to eleven days of culture, CD4+ T cells were isolated. Participants were given two doses of BNT162b2 or mRNA-1273 vaccine. The entry originates in a study of vaccination effects on CD4 cells after COVID-19. This TCR derives from a human donor who received a COVID-19 vaccine. Sample: CD4+ T cells from PBMCs cultured without peptide, taken after COVID-19 vaccination.

The CDR3 loop reads CASSTGIYEQYF. CDR3 DNA: TGTGCCAGTAGCACAGGGATCTACGAGCAGTACTTC. The genes are TRBV19 and TRBJ2-7; a weak D match, TRBD1 (6 bases). This CDR3 comprises 12 residues. V shed 6 bases and J shed 3 bases, with 9 bases lying between them. Germline lookup yields CDR1 LNHDA and CDR2 SQIVND (reference sequence).